The entry below gives a single TCR beta chain sequence along with its context. This clone was counted a few times. No cognate antigen has been identified for it. Base qualities are not recorded, but no much larger clone differs from it by a single base. The immunoSEQ Assay, a bias-controlled multiplex PCR, was used to amplify TCRbeta CDR3 regions from genomic DNA. Processing in the source paper ran as follows. Within the assay, amplification of reference gene primers was used to estimate how many nucleated cells each sample contained. To quantify the absolute abundance of each unique TCRbeta CDR3 rearrangement, sequence reads were collapsed and filtered. For each sample, productive Simpson clonality was calculated by taking the square root of Simpson's diversity index across productive rearrangements. In its TCRdb copy, this immuneACCESS table keeps in-frame sequences only and misses some clones. Where compared with another copy, unresolved V genes explain less than half of these, and the others have no known cause. V, J and clone size reflect that table, while D and trimming were determined from the DNA. The sample data list roughly 430,000 clones, and roughly 88% of these were observed just once. The top ten clones comprise approximately 2.1% of the sample.

The data stem from a study of blood T cell repertoires in COVID-19 (dated by TCRdb to the early 2020s). Study-wide context: Collaborator samples came from the United States, Italy and Spain and covered acute and convalescent phases of COVID-19. Subjects who had been exposed to COVID-19, were actively infected with it, or had recovered from it provided the deeply sampled blood TCRbeta repertoires that made up the dataset. Samples were obtained from the ongoing ImmuneRACE study (first 160 participants) and from over a thousand subjects provided by 6 global collaborators. The prospective study material was composed of cDNA or gDNA derived from T cells, B-cell-depleted T cells, or PBMCs. Where available, HLA class I and class II types were taken from metadata supplied by the sample provider and were not determined by assay-based typing. The repertoires were released in a freely available public database intended as a resource for research on the immune response to SARS-CoV-2. The sample metadata nearly always contained a de-identified subject ID, COVID-19 status, age in years and sex. Findings and caveats that apply to the study as a whole: How much clinical and demographic metadata was included differed by source and by participant, and the metadata was provided uncurated.

V and J are trimmed by 5 bases and 8 bases, and the gene matches miss 13 bases of the junction. CDR1 SGHNT and CDR2 YENEEA are derived from the germline V gene. The CDR3 holds 16 amino acids from the cysteine to the phenylalanine. Just the 48-base CDR3 DNA is kept, in frame starting at base 1. In the prospective study, participants were 18 to 89 years old, resided in fewer than 25 geographic areas of the United States, and were enrolled through a virtual design. Cohort assignment in the prospective study relied on participant-reported clinical history from a screening survey and a study questionnaire. Each participant in the prospective study had whole blood, serum and a nasopharyngeal or oropharyngeal swab collected by mobile phlebotomists. Participants in the prospective study had the option to provide additional blood draws and questionnaires over an approximately 2-month period. Blood samples from the prospective study were shipped frozen or at room temperature prior to DNA extraction.

The sequence came from a woman aged 40 to 50 with acute COVID-19. Input material: PBMCs or T cells enriched from blood (not recorded which). This chain is built from TRBV11-3 and TRBJ2-1, and TRBD2 aligns with 9 junction nucleotides. The bases are TGTGCCAGCAGCCCCCTGCCCGGCGGGGGGGCACATGAGCAGTTCTTC. This translates into CASSPLPGGGAHEQFF. Joined to the reference TRBV11-3 and TRBJ2-1 proteins, this CDR3 gives the full variable domain: EAGVVQSPRYKIIEKKQPVAFWCNPISGHNTLYWYLQNLGQGPELLIRYENEEAVDDSQLPKDRFSAERLKGVDSTLKIQPAELGDSAVYLCASSPLPGGGAHEQFFGPGTRLTVL.